These 11 T cell receptor beta chains came from one sample sequenced in a study of beta chain features in type 1 diabetes. cDNA synthesis used the whole RNA isolate, giving expressed TCRB sequences. Sequenced by immunoSEQ multiplex PCR; TCRdb stores in-frame clones only, minus some. The table lists more than 150,000 clones, about 13% of them singletons. Sequencing was done on a sample of central memory CD4+ T cells from blood. These TCRs come from a woman aged 18-35 years in good health.

Only a few counts were recorded for this clone. V gene TRBV27 combines with J gene TRBJ1-5; 9 bases line up with TRBD1. The CDR3 has 14 amino acids. The V gene's germline CDR1 is MNHEY and CDR2 SMNVEV (reference sequence). The J segment lost 5 bases and the V segment lost 7 bases, leaving 6 bases of the junction unmatched. The CDR3 protein is CASKRQGGDQPQHF. The CDR3, as DNA: TGTGCCAGCAAACGACAGGGGGGAGATCAGCCCCAGCATTTT.

The rearrangement uses TRBV9 and TRBJ2-3, with 11 bases that match TRBD2. Losses at the gene ends were 3 bases for V and 2 bases for J; bases not matched to a gene: 14. Germline V gene lookup returns CDR1 SGDLS and CDR2 YYNGEE. The CDR3 has 19 residues. Here the CDR3 reads CASSARGATSGSLTDTQYF. As DNA, the CDR3 is TGTGCCAGCAGCGCGCGGGGGGCAACTAGCGGGAGCCTCACAGATACGCAGTATTTT.

The rearrangement uses TRBV6-1 and TRBJ1-1, with D perhaps matching TRBD1 (5 bases). Per germline, CDR1 MNHNS and CDR2 SASEGT. The V end lost 5 bases, the J end lost 5 bases, and 15 bases lay between the germline ends. This CDR3 contains 14 residues. CDR3 DNA: TGTGCCAGCAGTCTGTGGGGCCGGGAGACTGAAGCTTTCTTT. It specifies CASSLWGRETEAFF.

This clone came up a few times. This rearrangement joins TRBV6-1 to TRBJ1-2; D perhaps matches TRBD1 (5 bases). The germline gives CDR1 MNHNS, CDR2 SASEGT. There are 12 residues in the CDR3. V was clipped by 8 bases and J by 4 bases, with 11 bases between them. CDR3 bases: TGTGCCAGCGAGCAGGGAACCTATGGCTACACCTTC. Encoded protein: CASEQGTYGYTF.

This clone has more than one count but fewer than ten. V is TRBV2 and J is TRBJ1-5; possibly TRBD1 for D (6 bases). The V end lost 7 bases, the J end lost 9 bases, and 13 bases lay between the germline ends. Germline V gene data show CDR1 as SNHLY and CDR2 as FYNNEI. The CDR3 is made up of 12 amino acids. In DNA, the CDR3 is TGTGCCAGCAAACCGACAGGCGGGCCCCAGCATTTT. Residues: CASKPTGGPQHF. Looking up the rest from reference TRBV2 and TRBJ1-5 gives the full variable domain: EPEVTQTPSHQVTQMGQEVILRCVPISNHLYFYWYRQILGQKVEFLVSFYNNEISEKSEIFDDQFSVERPDGSNFTLKIRSTKLEDSAMYFCASKPTGGPQHFGDGTRLSIL.

This clone was recorded a few times. The chain combines TRBV30 with TRBJ2-1; 13 bases line up with TRBD2. J was trimmed by 7 bases and V by 7 bases; bases with no gene match: 7. Germline values: CDR1 GTSNPN, CDR2 SVGIG (reference sequence). CDR3 length: 14 residues. The CDR3 nucleotides read TGTGCCTCACGGACTAGCGGGAGTGTTAATGAGCAGTTCTTC. Amino acid sequence: CASRTSGSVNEQFF.

The gene calls are TRBV7-9 and TRBJ2-5, with D possibly matching TRBD2 (6 bases). V lost 5 bases to trimming and J lost 6 bases, with 19 bases between them. The CDR3 is 15 amino acids. In germline, CDR1 is SEHNR, CDR2 FQNEAQ (reference sequence). The chain's CDR3 is CASSITPTSSQTQYF. The DNA for the CDR3 is TGTGCCAGCAGCATTACCCCCACTAGCTCCCAGACCCAGTACTTC.

Only a few counts were recorded for this clone. The chain joins TRBV7-6 to TRBJ2-3, with D possibly TRBD2 on 6 matching bases. CDR1 and CDR2 from the germline V gene are SGHVS and FNYEAQ. V was pared by 1 base and J by 1 base, with 9 bases between. This CDR3 region has 15 residues. The CDR3 region is CASSLVGSGTDTQYF. CDR3 DNA sequence: TGTGCCAGCAGCTTAGTCGGGAGCGGCACAGATACGCAGTATTTT.

The V and J genes are TRBV10-1 and TRBJ2-1, with TRBD2 identical over 8 bases. The CDR3 consists of 14 residues. J was trimmed by 2 bases and V by 3 bases; bases with no gene match: 0. Germline lookup yields CDR1 WNHNN and CDR2 SYGVQD (reference sequence). The CDR3 spells CASSDSGTYNEQFF. CDR3 nucleotide sequence: TGCGCCAGCAGTGATAGCGGGACCTACAATGAGCAGTTCTTC.

Only a few counts were recorded for this clone. The V call is TRBV27, the J call TRBJ1-2, with 8 bases that match TRBD1. The trim removed 5 bases at V and 7 bases at J, leaving 12 bases unmatched. The CDR3 contains 15 residues. CDR1 is MNHEY and CDR2 is SMNVEV in the germline V gene (reference sequence). Here the CDR3 DNA reads TGTGCCAGCAGTCGCCAGGGACAGGTGAACACTGGCTACACCTTC. It specifies CASSRQGQVNTGYTF.

The rearrangement links TRBV5-1 to TRBJ2-5; D not certain. The CDR3 length is 14 residues. Germline V gives CDR1 SGHRS, CDR2 YFSETQ. V was trimmed by 0 bases and J by 2 bases, leaving 8 bases between them. CDR3 coding DNA: TGCGCCAGCAGCTTGGTGTCTACTCAAGAGACCCAGTACTTC. Protein sequence: CASSLVSTQETQYF.